This T cell receptor beta chain stems from a study of T cells expressing NK-cell markers. Study information: In sorted CD3+CD56+NKG2C+, CD3+CD56+NKG2C- and CD3+CD56-NKG2C+ T cells, TCR beta repertoires were obtained.

Study results and limitations: The CD3+CD56-NKG2C+ fraction of a few donors was likewise dominated by these clonotypes. NKG2C+ dominant clonotype frequencies in five or six donors were about 1.0-7.0% of CD8+ T cells.

TCRdb re-called the 5' RACE reads, yielding one record per CDR3 amino acid sequence without DNA. The table lists under 500,000 distinct CDR3 sequences, with 7.3% in the top ten. The germline CDR1 and CDR2 sequences are DFQATT and SNEGSKA (reference sequence). This CDR3 is 16 amino acids long. Points on this clonotype: The antigen is not known.

This chain uses TRBV20-1 with TRBJ1-3; TCRdb gives TRBD1 as the D gene, but with no DNA this cannot be confirmed. This sequence was found in a woman aged 18-70 years in good health. The sample consisted of blood T cells: a sorted CD56 or NKG2C T cell subset, CD4+ or CD8+ T cells, or bulk PBMC T cells (not recorded which). CDR3: CSARGDSQSRGNTIYF.